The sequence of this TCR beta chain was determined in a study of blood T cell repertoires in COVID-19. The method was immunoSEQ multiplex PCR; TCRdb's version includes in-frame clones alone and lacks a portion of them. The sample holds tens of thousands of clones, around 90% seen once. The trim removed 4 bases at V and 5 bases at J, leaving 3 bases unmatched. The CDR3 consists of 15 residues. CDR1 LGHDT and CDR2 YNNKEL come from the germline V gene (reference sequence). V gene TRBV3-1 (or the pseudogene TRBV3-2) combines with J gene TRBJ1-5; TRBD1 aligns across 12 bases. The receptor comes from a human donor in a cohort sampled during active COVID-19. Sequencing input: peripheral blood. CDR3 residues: CASSPGTGGDQPQHF. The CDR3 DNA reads TGTGCCAGCAGCCCCGGGACAGGGGGCGATCAGCCCCAGCATTTT.